This TCR beta chain originates from a study of T cells in Graves' hyperthyroidism and ophthalmopathy. Study as a whole: Staff took peripheral blood when the initial diagnosis was made, before any treatment began. Overall study findings and caveats: The model forecast ophthalmopathy, anticipating it by a median approximately 6.1 months before onset.

Amplified TCR beta CDR3 regions came from RNA transcripts. A first-round RT-PCR of the TCR CDR3 used the HTBI primer set. TCRdb passed the multiplex PCR reads through MiXCR, listing each CDR3 protein once. The sample has hundreds of thousands of distinct CDR3 sequences, about 20% seen once; the top ten hold approximately 48%. A word on this clonotype: Its antigen is unidentified.

This receptor was identified in a man aged 35 to 55 with Graves' ophthalmopathy. The sequenced sample consisted of blood.

CDR3 coding DNA: TGTGCCACCACTTCCACAGATACGCAGTATTTT. Translation: CATTSTDTQYF. V is TRBV6-9 and J is TRBJ2-3; no clear D. The V gene's germline CDR1 is MNHGY and CDR2 SVAAGI. Trimming took off 10 bases at V and 2 bases at J, with 7 bases between the two ends. This CDR3 region has 11 residues.